One sample yielded the 18 T cell receptor beta chains listed below, sequenced in a study of T cells in Graves' hyperthyroidism and ophthalmopathy. The TCR beta CDR3 regions underwent amplification using RNA transcripts as the source. The TCR CDR3 first-round RT-PCR relied on the HTBI primer set. Each CDR3 protein is one row after TCRdb ran MiXCR on the multiplex PCR reads. The top ten clones hold 3.3% of a sample with more than 50,000 distinct CDR3 sequences, roughly 50% of them seen once. Sequencing was done on a sample of blood. The receptors derive from a woman aged 60-75 years with Graves' ophthalmopathy.

By share of the sample, this clonotype is medium-sized (0.01 to 0.1%). V gene TRBV10-3 combines with J gene TRBJ2-1; D ambiguous. Germline-derived CDR1 and CDR2 are ENHRY and SYGVKD. V was trimmed by 4 bases and J by 0 bases, leaving 10 bases between them. The CDR3 is made up of 15 amino acids. CDR3 bases: TGTGCCATCAGTGGGGCAGAGAGCTCCTACAATGAGCAGTTCTTC. Amino acids: CAISGAESSYNEQFF.

In its sample, this clonotype was seen many times. This chain uses TRBV7-9 with TRBJ2-6; 8 bases line up with TRBD1. The CDR3 is 17 residues long. With 7 bases clipped from V and 0 bases from J, the junction kept 8 bases outside the gene matches. Per germline, CDR1 SEHNR and CDR2 FQNEAQ (reference sequence). The CDR3 sequence: CASIRTGISSGANVLTF. The CDR3 region has the DNA TGTGCCAGCATCAGGACAGGGATCTCCTCTGGGGCCAACGTCCTGACTTTC.

The chain combines TRBV14 with TRBJ1-1; 9 bases match TRBD1. The germline CDR1 and CDR2 sequences are SGHDN and FVKESK. The CDR3 consists of 19 residues. V was pared by 2 bases and J by 1 base, with 14 bases of the junction left unmatched. CDR3 residues: CASSQPGQGYRWRNTEAFF. In nucleotides, the CDR3 is TGTGCCAGCAGCCAACCGGGACAGGGCTACCGGTGGCGGAACACTGAAGCTTTCTTT.

The chain joins TRBV19 to TRBJ1-2; D remains ambiguous. CDR1 is LNHDA, CDR2 SQIVND, per germline (reference sequence). V was pared by 4 bases and J by 2 bases, with 5 bases between. The CDR3 is 12 amino acids. The CDR3 protein is CASSSENYGYTF. DNA of the CDR3: TGTGCCAGTAGTAGTGAGAACTATGGCTACACCTTC.

This clonotype was counted many times. This chain uses TRBV29-1 with TRBJ2-1; possible D gene TRBD2, 5 bases. This CDR3 is built from 14 residues. V shed 7 bases and J shed 0 bases, with 13 bases lying between them. The germline CDR1 and CDR2 sequences are SQVTM and ANQGSEA. The CDR3 here is CSAGSRSSYNEQFF. In nucleotides, the CDR3 is TGCAGCGCGGGATCTCGGAGCTCCTACAATGAGCAGTTCTTC.

This clonotype was seen ten or more times. The chain is built from TRBV30 and TRBJ1-5, with D unresolved. With 3 bases removed from V and 6 bases from J, the gap between germline ends came to 15 bases. The CDR3 length is 14 residues. CDR1 and CDR2 (germline): GTSNPN, SVGIG (reference sequence). CDR3 DNA sequence: TGTGCCTGGAGCTGGAACAACGGGCGTCAGCCCCAGCATTTT. It codes for CAWSWNNGRQPQHF.

This clonotype was counted ten times or more. The gene calls are TRBV10-2 and TRBJ2-7; 8 bases agree with TRBD2. V shed 1 base, J shed 4 bases, and the junction held 18 bases outside the gene matches. CDR1 WSHSY and CDR2 SAAADI come from the germline V gene. The CDR3 runs 19 residues. CDR3 sequence reads: CASSEFVVRSSGRMYEQYF. Here the CDR3 DNA reads TGCGCCAGCAGTGAGTTTGTTGTTCGGAGCAGCGGGAGAATGTACGAGCAGTACTTC.

This clonotype was seen repeatedly, ten times or more. The chain links TRBV5-5 to TRBJ2-7; D perhaps matches TRBD2 (6 bases). CDR3 length: 13 residues. V lost 0 bases and J lost 10, with 14 bases in between. The germline V gene has CDR1 SGHKS and CDR2 YYEKEE (reference sequence). The CDR3 loop reads CASSLVGRGEQYF. The CDR3 DNA sequence: TGTGCCAGCAGCTTGGTCGGGAGAGGGGAACAGTACTTC.

The chain carries TRBV29-1 and TRBJ2-3; 8 bases line up with TRBD1. The CDR3 covers 13 residues. Losses at the gene ends were 2 bases for V and 11 bases for J; bases not matched to a gene: 9. Germline CDR1 and CDR2: SQVTM and ANQGSEA. The CDR3 coding sequence is TGCAGCGTTGAACCGCAGGGGGCGGTTGGGCAGTATTTT. This codes for CSVEPQGAVGQYF.

The V and J genes are TRBV7-2 and TRBJ1-1; 7 positions agree with TRBD1. CDR1 and CDR2 (germline): SGHTA, FQGNSA. V trimming: 2 bases; J trimming: 12 bases; junction bases outside the gene matches: 9. This CDR3 contains 13 residues. CDR3 protein: CASSLLRTGVSFF. In DNA form, the CDR3 reads TGTGCCAGCAGCTTATTGAGGACAGGCGTGTCTTTCTTT.

For this clonotype: A read error is likely, as this CDR3 ends without the conserved phenylalanine or tryptophan. It is unclear where the CDR3 begins or ends on the DNA, so no DNA is shown, and the CDR3 is as TCRdb lists it. The chain combines TRBV7-9 with TRBJ2-6; TRBD2 is taken as the D call from the table, unchecked against the DNA. CDR1 SEHNR and CDR2 FQNEAQ come from the germline V gene (reference sequence). The CDR3 extends over 16 residues, inclusive of both ends. The CDR3 sequence is CASSSVDLSGANVLVL.

This clonotype was seen many times. This chain uses TRBV4-1 with TRBJ2-5; possibly TRBD2 for D (5 bases). The germline V gene encodes CDR1 MGHRA and CDR2 YSYEKL. The CDR3 extends over 14 amino acids. V lost 4 bases and J 5 bases, leaving 14 bases between the germline ends. Here the CDR3 reads CASSPPGISETQYF. The CDR3 bases are TGCGCCAGCAGCCCACCCGGGATATCGGAGACCCAGTACTTC.

The chain combines TRBV10-3 with TRBJ1-3; 7 bases are a match to TRBD1. After removal of 2 bases from V and 7 bases from J, the junction contained 2 bases not matched to a gene. The germline V gene encodes CDR1 ENHRY and CDR2 SYGVKD. This CDR3 is 13 amino acids long. The CDR3 DNA sequence: TGTGCCATCAGTGAGGGGACAGCGAACACCATATATTTT. Protein product: CAISEGTANTIYF.

This clonotype was seen many times. This chain connects TRBV12-3 or TRBV12-4 to TRBJ1-6; D is unclear. The V end was cut by 5 bases, the J end by 7 bases, with 12 bases between. CDR3 length: 14 amino acids. The CDR3 coding sequence is TGTGCCAGCAGTCATGGACCGACCAATTCACCCCTCCACTTT. Protein: CASSHGPTNSPLHF.

The chain recombines TRBV20-1 with TRBJ2-5; 8 bases align to TRBD1. The germline gives CDR1 DFQATT, CDR2 SNEGSKA (reference sequence). The CDR3 has 13 residues. With 8 bases clipped from V and 4 bases from J, the junction kept 9 bases outside the gene matches. The CDR3 nucleotides are TGCAGTTTGGAGCAGGGGGCGGGAGAGACCCAGTACTTC. Its protein is CSLEQGAGETQYF.

This chain's CDR3 is CASSLAGLAGV. CDR3 nucleotide sequence: TGTGCCAGCAGCTTAGCCGGACTAGCGGGAGTA. The chain has TRBV11-3 and TRBJ2-7; 13 bases fit TRBD2. Per germline, CDR1 SGHNT and CDR2 YENEEA. The CDR3 runs to 11 residues.

The V call is TRBV20-1, the J call TRBJ1-1, with TRBD1 identical over 7 bases. Germline CDR1 DFQATT, CDR2 SNEGSKA (reference sequence). The CDR3 is 13 amino acids. Germline trimming cut 3 bases from V and 3 bases from J; bases unmatched to any gene: 4. CDR3 nucleotide sequence: TGCAGTGCTAGCGGAACAGGGGACACTGAAGCTTTCTTT. Translation: CSASGTGDTEAFF.

About this clonotype: Compared with germline, one end of the junction differs, possibly owing to a read error. The CDR3, as DNA: TGCGCTAGCAGCCAAGTTGGACGAGCCGGGGAGCTGTTTTTT. Protein sequence: CASSQVGRAGELFF. This rearrangement joins TRBV4-1 to TRBJ2-2; no clear D gene. This CDR3 is built from 14 residues. Germline CDR1 is MGHRA and CDR2 is YSYEKL.